This TCR beta chain was sequenced during a study of shared clonotypes between healthy human individuals. Overall study context: Per donor, CD8 memory used one plate, CD8 naive used two, CD4 memory used three and CD4 naive used three.

Clones were read by immunoSEQ multiplex PCR, and TCRdb kept only the in-frame ones, dropping some. Counted here are over a million clones, approximately 98% occurring once; the ten biggest clones make up roughly 0.4%. The length of the CDR3 is 17 residues. Trimming cost V 4 bases and J 9 bases; bases outside gene matches: 20. The germline V gene has CDR1 SGDLS and CDR2 YYNGEE. Study-level points and caveats: Collection of samples was limited to blood; tissue repertoires likely differ.

With respect to this clone: The antigen remains unidentified.

The sequence derives from a man under 40 in good health. Sequencing used naive CD4+ T cells sorted from blood. Subset defined: CD45RA+ positively selected. The chain joins TRBV9 to TRBJ2-7; TRBD2 matches at 9 bases. The CDR3, as DNA: TGTGCCAGCAGCCTATCGCCTATCGGGCTAGCGGGACCGATGCAGTACTTC. This gives the protein CASSLSPIGLAGPMQYF.